The sequence of this T cell receptor (beta chain) was determined in a study of blood T cell repertoires in COVID-19. Study-wide context: Samples came from the United States, Italy and Spain, spanning acute and convalescent COVID-19. PBMCs, B-cell-depleted T cells, or T cells provided the cDNA or gDNA that made up the material.

In the study's own analysis: By means of reference gene primer amplification, nucleated cell counts were estimated. Sequencing used immunoSEQ multiplex PCR; TCRdb keeps in-frame clones, though not all of them. V and J calls and clone size come straight from that table; D and trimming were deduced from the DNA. This sample has some 50,000 clones, with approximately 80% found just once. Looked up from germline, CDR1 is MNHEY and CDR2 is SMNVEV (reference sequence). V gave up 8 bases and J gave up 7 bases, with 12 bases separating them. There are 11 residues in the CDR3. The J gene is TRBJ2-7, the V gene TRBV27; possible D gene TRBD2, 7 bases. This TCR came from a man aged 50 or older with acute or convalescent COVID-19. The sequenced sample consisted of peripheral blood. CDR3 region: CASGGAGEQYF. CDR3 nucleotides: TGTGCCAGCGGGGGGGCAGGAGAGCAGTACTTC.